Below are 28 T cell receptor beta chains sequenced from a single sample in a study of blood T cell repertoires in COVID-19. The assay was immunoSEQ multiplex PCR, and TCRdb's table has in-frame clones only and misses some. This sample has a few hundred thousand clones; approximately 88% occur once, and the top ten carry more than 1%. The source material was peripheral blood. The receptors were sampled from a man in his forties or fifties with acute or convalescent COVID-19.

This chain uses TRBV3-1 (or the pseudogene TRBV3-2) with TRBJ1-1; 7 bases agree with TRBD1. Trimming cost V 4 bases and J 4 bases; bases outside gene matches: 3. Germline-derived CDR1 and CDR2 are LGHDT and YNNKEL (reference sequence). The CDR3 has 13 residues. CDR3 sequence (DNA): TGTGCCAGCAGCCGATCAGGGGGCACTGAAGCTTTCTTT. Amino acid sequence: CASSRSGGTEAFF.

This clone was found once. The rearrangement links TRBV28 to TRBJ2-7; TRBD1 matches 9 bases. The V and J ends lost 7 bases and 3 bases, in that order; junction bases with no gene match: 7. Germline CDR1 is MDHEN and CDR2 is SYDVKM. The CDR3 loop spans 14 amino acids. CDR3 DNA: TGTGCCAGCACGTCAGGACAGGGGCTCTACGAGCAGTACTTC. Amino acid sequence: CASTSGQGLYEQYF. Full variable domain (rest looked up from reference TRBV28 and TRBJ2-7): DVKVTQSSRYLVKRTGEKVFLECVQDMDHENMFWYRQDPGLGLRLIYFSYDVKMKEKGDIPEGYSVSREKKERFSLILESASTNQTSMYLCASTSGQGLYEQYFGPGTRLTVT.

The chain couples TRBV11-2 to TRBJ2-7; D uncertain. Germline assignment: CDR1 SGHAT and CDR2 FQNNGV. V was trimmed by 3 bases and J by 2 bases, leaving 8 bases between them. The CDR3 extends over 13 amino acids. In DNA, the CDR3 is TGTGCCAGCAGCTTCGGCCTAGCCTACGAGCAGTACTTC. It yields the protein CASSFGLAYEQYF.

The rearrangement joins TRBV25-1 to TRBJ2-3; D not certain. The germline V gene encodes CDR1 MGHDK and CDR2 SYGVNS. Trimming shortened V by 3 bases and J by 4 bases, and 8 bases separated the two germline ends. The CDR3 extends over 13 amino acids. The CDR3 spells CASSDRLADTQYF. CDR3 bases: TGTGCCAGCAGTGACAGGTTGGCAGATACGCAGTATTTT.

The CDR3 nucleotides are TGCGCCAGCAGACAAGGGGCAGGGGATTCACCCCTCCACTTT. Translating it yields CASRQGAGDSPLHF. The J gene is TRBJ1-6, the V gene TRBV5-1; possible D gene TRBD1, 6 bases. From germline, CDR1 is SGHRS and CDR2 YFSETQ. The CDR3 loop spans 14 amino acids. Trimming removed 5 bases from V and 8 bases from J, with 14 bases in between.

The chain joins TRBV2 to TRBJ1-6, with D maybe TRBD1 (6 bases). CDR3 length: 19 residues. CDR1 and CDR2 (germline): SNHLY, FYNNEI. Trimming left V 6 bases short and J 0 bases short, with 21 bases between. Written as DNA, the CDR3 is TGTGCCAGCAGAAGGTCTGTGATAACAGGGAGCTCCTATAATTCACCCCTCCACTTT. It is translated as CASRRSVITGSSYNSPLHF.

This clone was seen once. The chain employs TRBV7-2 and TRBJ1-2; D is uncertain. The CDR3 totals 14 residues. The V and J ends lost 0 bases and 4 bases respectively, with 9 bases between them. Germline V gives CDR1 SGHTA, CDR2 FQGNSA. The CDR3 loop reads CASSLASAAYGYTF. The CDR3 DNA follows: TGTGCCAGCAGCTTAGCAAGCGCAGCCTATGGCTACACCTTC. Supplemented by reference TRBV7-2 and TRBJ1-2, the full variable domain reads GAGVSQSPSNKVTEKGKDVELRCDPISGHTALYWYRQSLGQGLEFLIYFQGNSAPDKSGLPSDRFSAERTGGSVSTLTIQRTQQEDSAVYLCASSLASAAYGYTFGSGTRLTVV.

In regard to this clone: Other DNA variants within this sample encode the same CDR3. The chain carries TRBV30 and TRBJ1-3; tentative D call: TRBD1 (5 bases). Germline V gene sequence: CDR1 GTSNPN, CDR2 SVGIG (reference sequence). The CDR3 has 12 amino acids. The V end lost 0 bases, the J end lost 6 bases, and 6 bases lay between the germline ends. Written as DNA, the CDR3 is TGTGCCTGGAGTGTAGGGGTAAACACCATATATTTT. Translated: CAWSVGVNTIYF.

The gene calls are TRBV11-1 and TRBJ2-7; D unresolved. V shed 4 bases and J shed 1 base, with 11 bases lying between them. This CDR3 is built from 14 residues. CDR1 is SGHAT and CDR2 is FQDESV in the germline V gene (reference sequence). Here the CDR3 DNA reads TGTGCCAGCAGCTCACGTCAGCGATCCTACGAGCAGTACTTC. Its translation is CASSSRQRSYEQYF.

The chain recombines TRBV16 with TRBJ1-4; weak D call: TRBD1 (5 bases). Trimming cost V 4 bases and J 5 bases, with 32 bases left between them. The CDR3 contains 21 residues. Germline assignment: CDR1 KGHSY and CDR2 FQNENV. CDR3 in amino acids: CASSPPPGRKEIRGSNEKLFF. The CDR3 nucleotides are TGTGCCAGCAGCCCACCCCCCGGCAGGAAAGAAATTAGGGGTTCGAATGAAAAACTGTTTTTT.

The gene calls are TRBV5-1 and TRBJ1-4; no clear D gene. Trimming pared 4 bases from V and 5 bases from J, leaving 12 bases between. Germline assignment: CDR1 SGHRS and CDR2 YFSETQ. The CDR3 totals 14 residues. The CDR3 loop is CASSPRQPNEKLFF. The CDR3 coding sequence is TGCGCCAGCAGCCCTAGGCAGCCGAATGAAAAACTGTTTTTT.

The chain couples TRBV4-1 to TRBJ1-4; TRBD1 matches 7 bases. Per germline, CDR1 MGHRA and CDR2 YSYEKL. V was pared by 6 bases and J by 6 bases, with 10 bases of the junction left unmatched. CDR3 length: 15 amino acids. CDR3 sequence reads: CASSLTGKRYEKLFF. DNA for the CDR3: TGCGCCAGCAGTCTGACAGGGAAGAGATATGAAAAACTGTTTTTT.

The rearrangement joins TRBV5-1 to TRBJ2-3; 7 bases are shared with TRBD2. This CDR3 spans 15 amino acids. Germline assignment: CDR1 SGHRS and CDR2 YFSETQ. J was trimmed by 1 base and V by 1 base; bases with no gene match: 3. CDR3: CASSLYRGGTDTQYF. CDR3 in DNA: TGCGCCAGCAGCTTGTACCGGGGGGGCACAGATACGCAGTATTTT.

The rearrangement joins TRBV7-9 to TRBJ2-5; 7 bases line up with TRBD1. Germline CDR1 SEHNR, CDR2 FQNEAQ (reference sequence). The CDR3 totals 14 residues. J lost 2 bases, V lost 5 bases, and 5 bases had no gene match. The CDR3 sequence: CASSEDREQETQYF. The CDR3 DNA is TGTGCCAGCAGCGAAGACAGGGAACAAGAGACCCAGTACTTC.

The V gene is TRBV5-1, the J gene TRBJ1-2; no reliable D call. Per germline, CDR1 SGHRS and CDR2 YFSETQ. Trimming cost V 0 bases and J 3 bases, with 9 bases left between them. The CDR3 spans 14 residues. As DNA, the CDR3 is TGCGCCAGCAGCTTGGCCGGTCAAGACTATGGCTACACCTTC. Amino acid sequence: CASSLAGQDYGYTF.

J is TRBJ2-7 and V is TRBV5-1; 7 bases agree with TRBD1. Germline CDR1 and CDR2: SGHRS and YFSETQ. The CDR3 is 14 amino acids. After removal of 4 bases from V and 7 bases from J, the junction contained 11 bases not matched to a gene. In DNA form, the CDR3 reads TGCGCCAGCAGCCAAGGGACAGCCCTTCGGGAGCAGTACTTC. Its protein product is CASSQGTALREQYF. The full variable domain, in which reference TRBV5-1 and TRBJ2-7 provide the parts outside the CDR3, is KAGVTQTPRYLIKTRGQQVTLSCSPISGHRSVSWYQQTPGQGLQFLFEYFSETQRNKGNFPGRFSGRQFSNSRSEMNVSTLELGDSALYLCASSQGTALREQYFGPGTRLTVT.

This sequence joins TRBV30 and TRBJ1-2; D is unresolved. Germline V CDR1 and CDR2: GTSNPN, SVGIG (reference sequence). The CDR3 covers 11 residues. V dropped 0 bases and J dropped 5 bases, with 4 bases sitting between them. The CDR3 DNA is TGTGCCTGGAGTGTACAGTATGGCTACACCTTC. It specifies CAWSVQYGYTF. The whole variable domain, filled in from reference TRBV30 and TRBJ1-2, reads SQTIHQWPATLVQPVGSPLSLECTVEGTSNPNLYWYRQAAGRGLQLLFYSVGIGQISSEVPQNLSASRPQDRQFILSSKKLLLSDSGFYLCAWSVQYGYTFGSGTRLTVV.

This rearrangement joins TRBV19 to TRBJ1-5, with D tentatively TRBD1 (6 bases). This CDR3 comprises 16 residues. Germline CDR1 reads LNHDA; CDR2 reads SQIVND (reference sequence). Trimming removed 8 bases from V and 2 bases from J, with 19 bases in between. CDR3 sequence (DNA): TGTGCCAGTTCCCATAGGTGGGCAGGGGGCAATCAGCCCCAGCATTTT. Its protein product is CASSHRWAGGNQPQHF. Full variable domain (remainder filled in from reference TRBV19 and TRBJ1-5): DGGITQSPKYLFRKEGQNVTLSCEQNLNHDAMYWYRQDPGQGLRLIYYSQIVNDFQKGDIAEGYSVSREKKESFPLTVTSAQKNPTAFYLCASSHRWAGGNQPQHFGDGTRLSIL.

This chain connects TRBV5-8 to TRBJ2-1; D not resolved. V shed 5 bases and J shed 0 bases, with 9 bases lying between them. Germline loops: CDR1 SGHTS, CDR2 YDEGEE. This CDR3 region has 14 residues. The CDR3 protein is CASRRQSSYNEQFF. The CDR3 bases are TGTGCCAGCAGGCGGCAGAGCTCCTACAATGAGCAGTTCTTC.

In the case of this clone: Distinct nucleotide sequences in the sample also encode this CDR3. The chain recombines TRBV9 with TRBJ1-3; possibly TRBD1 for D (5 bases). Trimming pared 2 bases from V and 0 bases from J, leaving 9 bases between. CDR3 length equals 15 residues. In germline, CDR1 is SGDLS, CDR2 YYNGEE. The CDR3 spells CASSVDSYSGNTIYF. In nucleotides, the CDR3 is TGTGCCAGCAGCGTTGACAGCTACTCTGGAAACACCATATATTTT.

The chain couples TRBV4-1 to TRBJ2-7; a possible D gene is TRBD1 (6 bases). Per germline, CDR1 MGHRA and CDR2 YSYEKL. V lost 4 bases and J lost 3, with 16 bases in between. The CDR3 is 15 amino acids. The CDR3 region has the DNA TGCGCCAGCAGCCGCCCTAGGGCAGGGGACTACGAGCAGTACTTC. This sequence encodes CASSRPRAGDYEQYF.

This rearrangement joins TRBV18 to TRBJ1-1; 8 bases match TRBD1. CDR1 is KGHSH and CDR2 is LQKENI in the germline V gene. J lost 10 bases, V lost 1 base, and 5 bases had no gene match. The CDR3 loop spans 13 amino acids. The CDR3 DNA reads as TGTGCCAGCTCACCACTCGGACAGGGAGTAGCTTTCTTT. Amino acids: CASSPLGQGVAFF.

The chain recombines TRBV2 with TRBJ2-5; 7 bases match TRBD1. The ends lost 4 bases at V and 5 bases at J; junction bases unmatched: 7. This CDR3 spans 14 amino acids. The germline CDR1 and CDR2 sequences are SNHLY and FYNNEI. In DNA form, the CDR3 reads TGTGCCAGCAGTGTACAGGGGATCGGGGAGACCCAGTACTTC. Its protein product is CASSVQGIGETQYF.

The CDR3 here is CASSLGGTSYEQYF. The DNA for the CDR3 is TGTGCCAGCAGCTTAGGCGGAACCTCCTACGAGCAGTACTTC. The V call is TRBV11-2, the J call TRBJ2-7; D call uncertain. The CDR3 is 14 amino acids. Germline CDR1 and CDR2: SGHAT and FQNNGV. V was trimmed by 1 base and J by 0 bases, leaving 7 bases between them. The entire variable domain, with the rest obtained from reference TRBV11-2 and TRBJ2-7, is as follows: EAGVAQSPRYKIIEKRQSVAFWCNPISGHATLYWYQQILGQGPKLLIQFQNNGVVDDSQLPKDRFSAERLKGVDSTLKIQPAKLEDSAVYLCASSLGGTSYEQYFGPGTRLTVT.

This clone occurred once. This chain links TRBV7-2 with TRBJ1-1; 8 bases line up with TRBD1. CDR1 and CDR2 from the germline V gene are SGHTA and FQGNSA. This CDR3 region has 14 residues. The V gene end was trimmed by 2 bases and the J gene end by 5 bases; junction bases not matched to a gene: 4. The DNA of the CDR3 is TGTGCCAGCAGCTTAACAGGGGGTATTACTGAAGCTTTCTTT. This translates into CASSLTGGITEAFF.

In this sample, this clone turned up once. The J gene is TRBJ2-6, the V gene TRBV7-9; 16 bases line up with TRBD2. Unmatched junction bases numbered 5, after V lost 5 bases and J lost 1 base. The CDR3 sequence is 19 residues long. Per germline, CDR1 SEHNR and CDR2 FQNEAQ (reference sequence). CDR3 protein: CASSLGLAGGRSGANVLTF. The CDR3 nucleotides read TGTGCCAGCAGCCTGGGACTAGCGGGAGGGAGGTCTGGGGCCAACGTCCTGACTTTC.

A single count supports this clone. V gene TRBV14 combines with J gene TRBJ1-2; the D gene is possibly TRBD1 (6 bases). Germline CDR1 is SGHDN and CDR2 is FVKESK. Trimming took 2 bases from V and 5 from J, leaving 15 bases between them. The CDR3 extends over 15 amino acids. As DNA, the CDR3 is TGTGCCAGCAGCCAATTAGGGGGATTTCTTTATGGCTACACCTTC. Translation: CASSQLGGFLYGYTF.

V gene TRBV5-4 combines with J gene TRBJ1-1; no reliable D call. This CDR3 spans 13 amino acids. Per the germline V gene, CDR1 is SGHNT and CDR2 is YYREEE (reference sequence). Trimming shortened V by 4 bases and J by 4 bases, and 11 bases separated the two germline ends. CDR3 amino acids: CASSRDGSTEAFF. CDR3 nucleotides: TGTGCCAGCAGCAGAGACGGGAGCACTGAAGCTTTCTTT.